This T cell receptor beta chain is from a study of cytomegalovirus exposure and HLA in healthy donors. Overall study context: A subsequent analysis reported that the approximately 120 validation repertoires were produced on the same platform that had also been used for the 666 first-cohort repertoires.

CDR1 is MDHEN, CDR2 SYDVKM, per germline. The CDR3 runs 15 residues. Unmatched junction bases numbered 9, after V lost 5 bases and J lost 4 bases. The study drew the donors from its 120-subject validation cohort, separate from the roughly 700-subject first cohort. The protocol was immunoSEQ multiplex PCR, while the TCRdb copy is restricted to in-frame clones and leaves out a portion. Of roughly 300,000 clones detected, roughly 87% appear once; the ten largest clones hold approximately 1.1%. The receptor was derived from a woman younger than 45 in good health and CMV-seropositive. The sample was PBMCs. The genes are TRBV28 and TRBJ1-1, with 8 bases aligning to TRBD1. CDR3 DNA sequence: TGTGCCAGCAGTCCCATGGACAGGGAAGGCACTGAAGCTTTCTTT. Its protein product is CASSPMDREGTEAFF. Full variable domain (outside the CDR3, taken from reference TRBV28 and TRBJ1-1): DVKVTQSSRYLVKRTGEKVFLECVQDMDHENMFWYRQDPGLGLRLIYFSYDVKMKEKGDIPEGYSVSREKKERFSLILESASTNQTSMYLCASSPMDREGTEAFFGQGTRLTVV.